A selection of T cell receptor beta chains follows, all from one sample in a study of Ad26.COV2.S vaccination and SARS-CoV-2 variants. Libraries were prepared by immunoSEQ multiplex PCR; TCRdb keeps only in-frame clonotypes and omits some of them. The sample lists hundreds of thousands of clones; approximately 90% were seen once. Source: peripheral blood, taken in a trial of Ad26.COV2.S vaccine versus placebo. The receptors were sampled from a person aged 18-60 years who received the Ad26.COV2.S COVID-19 vaccine or a placebo. The CDR3 runs from the conserved cysteine through the conserved F or W. The D gene is left open where the match is weak. Rows may omit the clone size; those that give it use once, few, many or a size class.

v_gene	abundance	d_gene	j_gene	CDR3aa	CDR3nt
TRBV4-1	.	TRBD2	TRBJ2-1	CASSQKSGSEQFF	TGCGCCAGCAGCCAAAAGAGCGGGAGTGAGCAGTTCTTC
TRBV30	.	.	TRBJ1-3	CAWGPNRGNTIYF	TGTGCCTGGGGGCCAAACCGTGGAAACACCATATATTTT
TRBV25-1	.	TRBD1	TRBJ1-6	CASSDWDRVESPLHF	TGTGCCAGCAGTGACTGGGACAGGGTGGAATCACCCCTCCACTTT
TRBV5-1	.	TRBD2	TRBJ2-3	CASSGNSGSVTDTQYF	TGCGCCAGCAGCGGGAACAGCGGGAGTGTAACGGATACGCAGTATTTT
TRBV7-9	.	.	TRBJ1-1	CASSLAPITMNTEAFF	TGTGCCAGCAGCTTAGCGCCCATCACGATGAACACTGAAGCTTTCTTT
TRBV14	.	.	TRBJ2-2	CASSQVLGGTGELFF	TGTGCCAGCAGCCAAGTGTTAGGGGGAACCGGGGAGCTGTTTTTT
TRBV4-3	.	.	TRBJ2-1	CASSQDRTSYNEQFF	TGCGCCAGCAGCCAAGATCGGACTTCCTACAATGAGCAGTTCTTC
TRBV6-6	few	TRBD1	TRBJ2-2	CASSPPGQGFSGELFF	TGTGCCAGCAGCCCGCCGGGACAGGGGTTTTCCGGGGAGCTGTTTTTT
TRBV3-1/TRBV3-2	.	TRBD2	TRBJ2-5	CASSQDVTSGWVQYF	TGTGCCAGCAGCCAAGATGTCACTAGCGGGTGGGTCCAGTACTTC
TRBV6-6	once	TRBD1	TRBJ1-6	CASSRMTGNLYNSPLHF	TGTGCCAGCAGTCGGATGACAGGGAACCTCTATAATTCACCCCTCCACTTT
TRBV9	.	TRBD1	TRBJ1-6	CASSLDRGDSPLHF	TGTGCCAGCAGCCTAGACAGGGGTGATTCACCCCTCCACTTT
TRBV25-1	.	TRBD2	TRBJ2-7	CASSGPGGGVYEQYF	TGTGCCAGCAGTGGGCCTGGCGGGGGGGTCTACGAGCAGTACTTC
TRBV5-1	.	.	TRBJ1-1	CASSLWGPPGEAEAFF	TGCGCCAGCAGCTTGTGGGGACCACCGGGAGAGGCTGAAGCTTTCTTT
TRBV13	.	.	TRBJ2-2	CASSRRPDGELFF	TGTGCCAGCAGCCGGAGACCGGACGGGGAGCTGTTTTTT
TRBV12-5	.	.	TRBJ1-1	CASGSREEGTEAFF	TGTGCTAGTGGCTCCCGCGAGGAGGGGACTGAAGCTTTCTTT
TRBV6-2/TRBV6-3	.	TRBD2	TRBJ2-2	CASSYVAGGNTGELFF	TGTGCCAGCAGTTACGTAGCGGGGGGTAACACCGGGGAGCTGTTTTTT
TRBV5-5	.	.	TRBJ2-3	CASSVRAFTSTDTQYF	TGTGCCAGCAGCGTCCGTGCTTTCACTAGCACAGATACGCAGTATTTT
TRBV5-4	.	.	TRBJ2-2	CASSLDNTGELFF	TGTGCCAGCAGCCTAGACAACACCGGGGAGCTGTTTTTT
TRBV11-2	.	.	TRBJ2-7	CASSYGLSPYEQYF	TGTGCCAGCAGCTACGGACTATCGCCCTACGAGCAGTACTTC